The entry below gives a single T cell receptor beta chain sequence along with its context. Antigen: not known. This record belongs to a study of T cells after yellow fever vaccination. In the study overall: In the case of low-cell-number fractions, SMART-Seq v4 Ultra Low Input was used for preparation.

Study-wide results and limits: Once the booster was given, most primary-vaccination clones reappeared, at about 96% for CD4 and 88% for CD8.

As TCR cDNA was made by 5'RACE template switching, a universal primer site and UMIs were added. Each CDR3 protein is one row after TCRdb ran MiXCR on the 5' RACE reads. The sample lists about 170,000 distinct CDR3 sequences; 5.5% to 7.5% were seen once. This specimen was CD4+ T cells sorted from PBMCs, taken on the day of the first yellow fever vaccination. The clonotype comes from a man between 18 and 29 years old who received the YFV17D yellow fever vaccine.

The CDR3 DNA is TGCAGCGCTGGACAGGATGGCTACACCTTC. Its translation is CSAGQDGYTF. The chain uses TRBV29-1 and TRBJ1-2; 7 bases map to TRBD1. This CDR3 is 10 amino acids long. V lost 7 bases and J lost 6; bases outside the gene matches: 2. CDR1 and CDR2 (germline): SQVTM, ANQGSEA.